Described below is a single TCR beta chain sequence and its context. Its antigen remains unidentified. The data were taken from a study of radiotherapy plus CTLA-4 blockade in lung cancer. The ends were cut back, 4 bases at V and 3 bases at J, with 17 bases in the middle. Germline V gene sequence: CDR1 SGHRS, CDR2 YFSETQ. This CDR3 is built from 16 residues. Study-level points and caveats: In blood, tumor-derived TCR clones expanded after radiotherapy plus ipilimumab. Early shifts in blood T cell clones, with interferon-beta, reportedly predicted response best.

Assay: immunoSEQ multiplex PCR; the TCRdb copy retains only in-frame clones and omits some. Of roughly 78,000 clones in the sample, around 73% were seen once. The sample here was peripheral blood, taken from a patient treated with radiotherapy plus ipilimumab. This receptor was identified in a human donor with non-small cell lung cancer who had a complete response to radiotherapy plus ipilimumab. This chain connects TRBV5-1 to TRBJ2-1, with D perhaps assigned TRBD1 or TRBD2 (5 bases each). The chain's CDR3 is CASSGSRDLGYNEQFF. DNA for the CDR3: TGCGCCAGCAGCGGAAGCCGGGACCTAGGCTACAATGAGCAGTTCTTC.